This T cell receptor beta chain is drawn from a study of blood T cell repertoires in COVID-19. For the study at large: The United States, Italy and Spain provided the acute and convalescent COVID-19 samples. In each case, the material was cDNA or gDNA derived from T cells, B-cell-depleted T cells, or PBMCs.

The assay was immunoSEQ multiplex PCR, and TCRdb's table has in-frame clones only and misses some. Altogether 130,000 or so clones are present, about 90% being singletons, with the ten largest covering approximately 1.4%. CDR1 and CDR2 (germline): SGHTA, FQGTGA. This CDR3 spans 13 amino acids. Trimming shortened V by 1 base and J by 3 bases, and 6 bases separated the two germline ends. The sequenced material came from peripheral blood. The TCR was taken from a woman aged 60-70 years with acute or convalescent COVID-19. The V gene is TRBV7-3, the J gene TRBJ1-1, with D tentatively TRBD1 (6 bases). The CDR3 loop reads CASSLNRDTEAFF. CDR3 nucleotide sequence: TGTGCCAGCAGCTTAAACAGGGACACTGAAGCTTTCTTT.